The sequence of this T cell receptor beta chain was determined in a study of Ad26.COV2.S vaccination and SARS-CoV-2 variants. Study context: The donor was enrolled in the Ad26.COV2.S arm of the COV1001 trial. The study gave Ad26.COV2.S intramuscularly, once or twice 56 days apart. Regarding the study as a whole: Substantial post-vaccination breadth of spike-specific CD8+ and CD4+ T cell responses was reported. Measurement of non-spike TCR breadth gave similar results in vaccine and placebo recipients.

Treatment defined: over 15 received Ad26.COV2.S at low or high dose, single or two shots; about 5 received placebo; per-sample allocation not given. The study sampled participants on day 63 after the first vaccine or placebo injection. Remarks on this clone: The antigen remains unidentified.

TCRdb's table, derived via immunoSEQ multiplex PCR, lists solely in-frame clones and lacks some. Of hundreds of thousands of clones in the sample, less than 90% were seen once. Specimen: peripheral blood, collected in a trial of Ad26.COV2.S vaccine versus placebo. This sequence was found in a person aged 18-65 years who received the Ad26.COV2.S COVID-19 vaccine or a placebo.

The CDR3 loop reads CASSFWDRGRAEAFF. CDR3 nucleotides: TGTGCCAGCAGTTTTTGGGACAGGGGTAGGGCTGAAGCTTTCTTT. The chain combines TRBV28 with TRBJ1-1, with 10 bases matching TRBD1. With 3 bases clipped from V and 6 bases from J, the junction kept 7 bases outside the gene matches. The CDR3 runs 15 residues. Per germline, CDR1 MDHEN and CDR2 SYDVKM.